The 20 T cell receptor beta chains presented below share a single source sample, sequenced in a study of cytomegalovirus exposure and HLA in healthy donors. It was with 60 Vbeta and 13 Jbeta primers that the PCR ran. Assay: immunoSEQ multiplex PCR; the TCRdb copy retains only in-frame clones and omits some. The profile shows about 130,000 clones, roughly four fifths of them singletons. The sample consisted of PBMCs. These receptor sequences come from a male donor in good health and CMV-seropositive.

About this clone: The junction does not match germline at one end; this may be a read error. J is TRBJ2-6 and V is TRBV30; possible D gene TRBD1, 5 bases. Germline V gene sequence: CDR1 GTSNPN, CDR2 SVGIG (reference sequence). There are 14 residues in the CDR3. CDR3 protein: CAWSPEPGANGLTF. Written as DNA, the CDR3 is TGTGCCTGGAGTCCCGAACCTGGGGCCAACGGCCTGACTTTC.

This rearrangement joins TRBV7-6 to TRBJ2-3; maybe TRBD2 (6 bases). CDR1 is SGHVS, CDR2 FNYEAQ, per germline. This CDR3 has 16 amino acids. Trimming cost V 0 bases and J 4 bases, with 14 bases left between them. The CDR3 region is CASSLARREFADTQYF. The CDR3 coding sequence is TGTGCCAGCAGCTTAGCGCGCCGGGAGTTCGCAGATACGCAGTATTTT.

This rearrangement joins TRBV29-1 to TRBJ2-1; D is uncertain. CDR3 size: 12 residues. The germline V and J ends were trimmed by 6 bases and 8 bases, with 14 bases remaining between them. CDR1 and CDR2 from the germline V gene are SQVTM and ANQGSEA. The CDR3 spells CSVNVPHDEQFF. The CDR3 DNA reads TGCAGCGTGAATGTCCCACACGATGAGCAGTTCTTC.

The chain couples TRBV11-2 to TRBJ2-4; D gene ambiguous. V lost 5 bases and J lost 2, with 4 bases in between. Per the germline V gene, CDR1 is SGHAT and CDR2 is FQNNGV. The CDR3 is made up of 12 amino acids. The CDR3 reads CASSPTKNIQYF. CDR3 sequence (DNA): TGTGCCAGCAGCCCAACCAAAAACATTCAGTACTTC.

This clone was seen a single time. The J gene is TRBJ2-2, the V gene TRBV5-1, with 8 positions matching TRBD1. Germline V lookup: CDR1 SGHRS, CDR2 YFSETQ. CDR3 length equals 15 residues. Trimming at V came to 7 bases and at J to 5 bases, leaving 10 bases not matched to a gene. CDR3 amino acids: CASEPGGAGTGELFF. The CDR3 DNA reads TGCGCCAGCGAACCAGGGGGCGCGGGTACCGGGGAGCTGTTTTTT.

The genes are TRBV12-2 and TRBJ2-1; TRBD2 is the table's D call and was not checked against the DNA. TRBV12-2 is flagged as a pseudogene. The CDR3 covers 12 residues. The CDR3 DNA is TGTGCAAGTCGCTTTCGCGGGAATGAGCAGTTCTTC. Amino acids: CASRFRGNEQFF.

The genes are TRBV7-9 and TRBJ1-1; D perhaps matches TRBD1 (5 bases). V lost 4 bases, J lost 1 base, and 10 bases lay in between. The V gene's germline CDR1 is SEHNR and CDR2 FQNEAQ (reference sequence). This CDR3 comprises 14 residues. The DNA of the CDR3 is TGTGCCAGCAGCTGGGGGGGATCGAACACTGAAGCTTTCTTT. Amino acid sequence: CASSWGGSNTEAFF. Full variable domain (outside the CDR3, taken from reference TRBV7-9 and TRBJ1-1): DTGVSQNPRHKITKRGQNVTFRCDPISEHNRLYWYRQTLGQGPEFLTYFQNEAQLEKSRLLSDRFSAERPKGSFSTLEIQRTEQGDSAMYLCASSWGGSNTEAFFGQGTRLTVV.

The chain has TRBV5-1 and TRBJ2-7, with D unclear. This CDR3 spans 13 amino acids. CDR1 and CDR2 (germline): SGHRS, YFSETQ. Trimming pared 0 bases from V and 6 bases from J, leaving 10 bases between. CDR3: CASSLDSQLEQYF. CDR3 sequence (DNA): TGCGCCAGCAGCTTGGATTCCCAACTCGAGCAGTACTTC.

The rearrangement uses TRBV20-1 and TRBJ1-4; D is unresolved. Germline CDR1 is DFQATT and CDR2 is SNEGSKA (reference sequence). Between the trimmed V and J ends, which lost 4 bases and 8 bases, there was a span of 8 bases. This CDR3 has 11 amino acids. This CDR3 is CSAMAREKLFF. CDR3 in DNA: TGCAGTGCTATGGCGAGGGAAAAACTGTTTTTT.

The gene calls are TRBV7-6 and TRBJ2-3; 7 nucleotides line up with TRBD2. CDR3 length: 17 amino acids. From germline, CDR1 is SGHVS and CDR2 FNYEAQ. V trimming: 2 bases; J trimming: 3 bases; junction bases outside the gene matches: 11. The CDR3 is CASSLRGWRERTDTQYF. In DNA, the CDR3 is TGTGCCAGCAGCTTAAGAGGATGGCGGGAGCGGACAGATACGCAGTATTTT.

This clone has more than one count but fewer than ten. The chain has TRBV6-4 and TRBJ2-3; a possible D gene is TRBD1 (5 bases). CDR3 length: 16 residues. The germline V and J ends were trimmed by 0 bases and 1 base, with 11 bases remaining between them. In germline, CDR1 is MRHNA, CDR2 SNTAGT. The chain's CDR3 is CASSDSGDSRTDTQYF. CDR3 nucleotide sequence: TGTGCCAGCAGTGACTCAGGAGACAGTCGCACAGATACGCAGTATTTT.

The rearrangement links TRBV13 to TRBJ2-7; 7 bases line up with TRBD1. With V trimmed by 3 bases and J by 5 bases, 13 bases remained unmatched. The CDR3 loop spans 16 amino acids. Germline assignment: CDR1 PRHDT and CDR2 FYEKMQ (reference sequence). For the CDR3, the DNA is TGTGCCAGCAGCTTGAACACCGGGACAGAATTCCACGAGCAGTACTTC. It translates to CASSLNTGTEFHEQYF.

This rearrangement joins TRBV29-1 to TRBJ2-3, with D possibly matching TRBD2 (5 bases). The length of the CDR3 is 16 residues. V lost 4 bases to trimming and J lost 3 bases, with 20 bases between them. In germline, CDR1 is SQVTM, CDR2 ANQGSEA. The CDR3 reads CSVGTSSGTTTDTQYF. The CDR3 region has the DNA TGCAGCGTTGGTACTTCGAGCGGAACAACTACAGATACGCAGTATTTT.

This clone was recorded once. This chain connects TRBV7-2 to TRBJ2-1; 10 bases line up with TRBD2. Germline lookup yields CDR1 SGHTA and CDR2 FQGNSA. The CDR3 is 15 amino acids. J gave up 4 bases and V 4 bases, and 4 bases lay outside the gene matches. The CDR3 region has the DNA TGTGCCAGCAGCTCTACTAGCGGGGTTTACAATGAGCAGTTCTTC. Amino acids: CASSSTSGVYNEQFF. Filled out from reference TRBV7-2 and TRBJ2-1, the complete variable domain reads GAGVSQSPSNKVTEKGKDVELRCDPISGHTALYWYRQSLGQGLEFLIYFQGNSAPDKSGLPSDRFSAERTGGSVSTLTIQRTQQEDSAVYLCASSSTSGVYNEQFFGPGTRLTVL.

The rearrangement uses TRBV6-1 and TRBJ2-3; a weak D match, TRBD1 (5 bases). Trimming shortened V by 7 bases and J by 6 bases, and 14 bases separated the two germline ends. The CDR3 sequence is 13 residues long. CDR1 is MNHNS, CDR2 SASEGT, per germline. The CDR3 nucleotides are TGTGCCAGCATCCTTTCTTGGGGCGATACGCAGTATTTT. Its protein product is CASILSWGDTQYF.

The chain is built from TRBV7-2 and TRBJ1-2; 7 bases align to TRBD1. The germline gives CDR1 SGHTA, CDR2 FQGNSA. J lost 4 bases, V lost 1 base, and 6 bases had no gene match. CDR3 length: 15 amino acids. As DNA, the CDR3 is TGTGCCAGCAGCTTAGTCCTACAGGGGAGCTATGGCTACACCTTC. This encodes CASSLVLQGSYGYTF.

Only a few counts were recorded for this clone. V usage is TRBV6-5 and J usage is TRBJ2-1; D perhaps matches TRBD1 (6 bases). The V end was cut by 2 bases, the J end by 10 bases, with 21 bases between. CDR1 and CDR2 from the germline V gene are MNHEY and SVGAGI. The CDR3 spans 16 residues. The CDR3 coding sequence is TGTGCCAGCAGTTACGAAGGGGGTGGTCGCCGCGGGGAGCAGTTCTTC. This encodes CASSYEGGGRRGEQFF.

This sequence joins TRBV13 and TRBJ1-2; D perhaps matches TRBD1 (6 bases). Trimming shortened V by 5 bases and J by 3 bases, and 13 bases separated the two germline ends. The CDR3 runs 14 residues. Germline values: CDR1 PRHDT, CDR2 FYEKMQ (reference sequence). Here the CDR3 DNA reads TGTGCCAGCAGCCGCGGACAGATGGACTATGGCTACACCTTC. Translated: CASSRGQMDYGYTF.

The genes are TRBV6-4 and TRBJ2-3; D remains ambiguous. Germline V gene lookup returns CDR1 MRHNA and CDR2 SNTAGT. Trimming removed 4 bases at V and 2 bases at J, with 7 bases between. The CDR3 is 13 amino acids. The CDR3 reads CASSVGLTDTQYF. The DNA for the CDR3 is TGTGCCAGCAGTGTGGGCCTCACAGATACGCAGTATTTT.

This chain connects TRBV5-1 to TRBJ2-1, with TRBD2 identical over 10 bases. The CDR3 is made up of 17 amino acids. Per germline, CDR1 SGHRS and CDR2 YFSETQ. V gave up 1 base and J gave up 0 bases; unmatched junction bases: 4. The CDR3 is CASSLQPSGSSYNEQFF. DNA for the CDR3: TGCGCCAGCAGCTTGCAACCTAGCGGGAGCTCCTACAATGAGCAGTTCTTC.